Sequencing of this T cell receptor (beta chain) was carried out in a study of CD8 T cells in Susac syndrome. This CDR3 contains 14 residues. Germline V lookup: CDR1 SNHLY, CDR2 FYNNEI. V lost 4 bases and J 3 bases, leaving 10 bases between the germline ends. RNA was extracted with the RNeasy kit, and a quantity of roughly 0.5 to 1 ug was reverse transcribed using random hexamers. TCRdb ran MiXCR on the immunoSEQ multiplex PCR reads and lists one entry per CDR3 protein. The table has hundreds of thousands of distinct CDR3 sequences, approximately 85% seen once. The multiple sclerosis controls, all treatment-naive patients, had relapsing-remitting disease that was stable or active.

The chain has TRBV2 and TRBJ2-1, with D maybe TRBD2 (6 bases). The source of this sequence is a human donor with multiple sclerosis. The sequencing input was CD8+ T cells from PBMCs. The CDR3 DNA reads TGTGCCAGCAGTGTACCGGGGGACTACAATGAGCAGTTCTTC. Its protein product is CASSVPGDYNEQFF.